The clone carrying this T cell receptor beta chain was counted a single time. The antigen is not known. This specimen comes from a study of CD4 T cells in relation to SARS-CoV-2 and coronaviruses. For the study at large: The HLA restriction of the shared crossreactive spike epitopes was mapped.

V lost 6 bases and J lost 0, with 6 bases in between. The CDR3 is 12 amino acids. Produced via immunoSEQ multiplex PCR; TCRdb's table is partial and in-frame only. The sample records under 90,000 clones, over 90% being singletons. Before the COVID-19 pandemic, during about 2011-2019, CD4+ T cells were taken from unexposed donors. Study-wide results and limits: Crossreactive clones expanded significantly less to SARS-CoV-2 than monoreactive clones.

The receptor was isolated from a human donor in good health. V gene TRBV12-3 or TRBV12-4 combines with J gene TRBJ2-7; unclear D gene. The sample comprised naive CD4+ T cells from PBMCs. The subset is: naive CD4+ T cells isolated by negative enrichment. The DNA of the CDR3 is TGTGCCAGCAGGTCCAGCTCCTACGAGCAGTACTTC. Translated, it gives CASRSSSYEQYF.